Included here is one T cell receptor (beta chain) sequence, with context. V was pared by 1 base and J by 4 bases, with 16 bases between. CDR1 and CDR2 (germline): SEHNR, FQNEAQ (reference sequence). The CDR3 extends over 16 amino acids. The data derive from a study of shared clonotypes between healthy human individuals. Sequencing used immunoSEQ multiplex PCR; TCRdb keeps in-frame clones, though not all of them. This sample has 2 million to 3 million clones, with around nine tenths found just once. The specimen was naive CD4+ T cells sorted from blood. Subset: CD45RA+ positively selected. The sequence was collected from a man aged 18 to 29 in good health. The chain is built from TRBV7-9 and TRBJ1-2; possibly TRBD1 for D (5 bases). The CDR3 DNA follows: TGTGCCAGCAGCTTAGGGATGACAGCACAGACCTATGGCTACACCTTC. Translation gives CASSLGMTAQTYGYTF.